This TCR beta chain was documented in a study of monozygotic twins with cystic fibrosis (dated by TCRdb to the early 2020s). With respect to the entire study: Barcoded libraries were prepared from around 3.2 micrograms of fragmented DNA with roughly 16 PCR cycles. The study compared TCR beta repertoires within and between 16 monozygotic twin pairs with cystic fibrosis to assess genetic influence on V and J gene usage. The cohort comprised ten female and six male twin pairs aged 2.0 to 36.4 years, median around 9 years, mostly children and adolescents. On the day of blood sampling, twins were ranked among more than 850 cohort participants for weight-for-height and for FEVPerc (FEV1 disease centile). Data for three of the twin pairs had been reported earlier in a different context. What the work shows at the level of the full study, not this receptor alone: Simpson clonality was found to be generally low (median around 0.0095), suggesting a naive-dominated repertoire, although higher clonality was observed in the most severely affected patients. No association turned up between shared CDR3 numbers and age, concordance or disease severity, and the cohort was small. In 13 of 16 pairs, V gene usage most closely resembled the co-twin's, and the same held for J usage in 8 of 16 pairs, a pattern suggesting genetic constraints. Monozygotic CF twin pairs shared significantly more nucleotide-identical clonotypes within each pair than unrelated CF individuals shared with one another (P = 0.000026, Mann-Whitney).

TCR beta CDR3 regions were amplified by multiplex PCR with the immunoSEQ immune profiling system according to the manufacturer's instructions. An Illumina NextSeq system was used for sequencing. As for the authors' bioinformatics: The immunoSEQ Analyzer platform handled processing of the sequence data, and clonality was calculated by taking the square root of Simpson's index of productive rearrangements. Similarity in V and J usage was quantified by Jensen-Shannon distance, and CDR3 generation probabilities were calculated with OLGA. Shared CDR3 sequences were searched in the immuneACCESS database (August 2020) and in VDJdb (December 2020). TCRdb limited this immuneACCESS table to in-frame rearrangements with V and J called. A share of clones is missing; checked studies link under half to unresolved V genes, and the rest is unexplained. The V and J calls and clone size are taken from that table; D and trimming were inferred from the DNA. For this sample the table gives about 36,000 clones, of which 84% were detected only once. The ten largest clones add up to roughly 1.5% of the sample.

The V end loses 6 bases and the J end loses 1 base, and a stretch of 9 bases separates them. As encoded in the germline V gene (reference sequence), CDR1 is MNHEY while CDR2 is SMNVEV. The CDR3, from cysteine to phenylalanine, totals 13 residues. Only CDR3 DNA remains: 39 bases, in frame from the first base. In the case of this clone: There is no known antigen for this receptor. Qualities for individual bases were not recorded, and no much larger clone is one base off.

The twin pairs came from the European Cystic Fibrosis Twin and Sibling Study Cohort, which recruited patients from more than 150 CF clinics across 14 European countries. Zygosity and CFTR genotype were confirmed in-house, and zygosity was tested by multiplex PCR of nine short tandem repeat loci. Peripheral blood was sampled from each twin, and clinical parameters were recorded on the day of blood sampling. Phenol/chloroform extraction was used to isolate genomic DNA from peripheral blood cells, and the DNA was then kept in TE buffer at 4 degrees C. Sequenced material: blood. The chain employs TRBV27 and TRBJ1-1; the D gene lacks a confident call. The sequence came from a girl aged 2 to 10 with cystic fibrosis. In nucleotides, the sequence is TGTGCCAGCAGGGGGAGGTCGAACACTGAAGCTTTCTTT. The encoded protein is CASRGRSNTEAFF.